The rows below give T cell receptor beta chains drawn from one sample of a study of blood T cells in healthy people across ages. TCRdb reprocessed the 5' RACE reads via MiXCR and lists one record per CDR3 protein. The data contain 700,000 to 900,000 distinct CDR3 sequences, 53% of them singletons. Material: blood. Receptor source: a man older than 75 in good health. Both conserved end residues are part of each CDR3. Part of the rows lack a size; the others show once, few, many or a class for expanded clones.

CDR3 protein: CASSLNAASYEQYF; clone size: few; V gene: TRBV3-1; J gene: TRBJ2-7
CDR3 protein: CSVSSGGEDTQYF; clone size: NA; V gene: TRBV29-1; J gene: TRBJ2-3
CDR3 protein: CASSLDSRDTEAFF; clone size: NA; V gene: TRBV5-1; J gene: TRBJ1-1
CDR3 protein: CASSTSLQYQETQYF; clone size: few; V gene: TRBV6-2/TRBV6-3; J gene: TRBJ2-5
CDR3 protein: CASSLQGDRQETQYF; clone size: NA; V gene: TRBV5-1; J gene: TRBJ2-5
CDR3 protein: CASSLVAGINLAKNIQYF; clone size: NA; V gene: TRBV5-1; J gene: TRBJ2-4
CDR3 protein: CASTEGGGSTYEQYF; clone size: NA; V gene: TRBV3-1; J gene: NA
CDR3 protein: CASSQSWGEQFF; clone size: NA; V gene: TRBV3-1; J gene: TRBJ2-1
CDR3 protein: CASSPGTGLLGTYEQYF; clone size: NA; V gene: TRBV7-6; J gene: NA
CDR3 protein: CASSLDRPSTYEQYF; clone size: NA; V gene: TRBV12-3/TRBV12-4; J gene: TRBJ2-7
CDR3 protein: CASSKPRTGRMNTEAFF; clone size: once; V gene: TRBV21-1; J gene: TRBJ1-1
CDR3 protein: CASSNSGPVSDTQYF; clone size: NA; V gene: TRBV6-2/TRBV6-3; J gene: TRBJ2-3
CDR3 protein: CASSISGRVWETQYF; clone size: NA; V gene: TRBV6-1; J gene: NA
CDR3 protein: CATKEGYGEKLFF; clone size: NA; V gene: TRBV12-3/TRBV12-4; J gene: TRBJ1-4
CDR3 protein: CASTAAGVTGELFF; clone size: NA; V gene: TRBV5-1; J gene: TRBJ2-2
CDR3 protein: CASSLNTGAPGTEAFF; clone size: few; V gene: TRBV5-1; J gene: TRBJ1-1
CDR3 protein: CASSGTGVGINEQFF; clone size: NA; V gene: TRBV5-1; J gene: TRBJ2-1
CDR3 protein: CAISDSGTSGYNEQFF; clone size: NA; V gene: TRBV10-3; J gene: TRBJ2-1
CDR3 protein: CASSYTGQAPPSGANVLTF; clone size: few; V gene: TRBV6-5; J gene: TRBJ2-6
CDR3 protein: CASSTRGSYEQYF; clone size: NA; V gene: TRBV7-2; J gene: TRBJ2-7
CDR3 protein: CASRKSGGGDTQYF; clone size: NA; V gene: TRBV12-3/TRBV12-4; J gene: TRBJ2-3
CDR3 protein: CSVKGDTEAFF; clone size: once; V gene: TRBV29-1; J gene: TRBJ1-1
CDR3 protein: CASSSGLAGFNEQFF; clone size: few; V gene: TRBV5-1; J gene: TRBJ2-1
CDR3 protein: CATRVGTDTQYF; clone size: few; V gene: TRBV27; J gene: TRBJ2-3
CDR3 protein: CASSLDGQGLNEQYF; clone size: NA; V gene: TRBV5-1; J gene: NA
CDR3 protein: CASRGVGTQYF; clone size: few; V gene: TRBV27; J gene: TRBJ2-5
CDR3 protein: CSARDPGGDGGKSYNEQFF; clone size: NA; V gene: TRBV20-1; J gene: TRBJ2-1
CDR3 protein: CTSSPNRGQETQYF; clone size: NA; V gene: TRBV11-2; J gene: TRBJ2-5
CDR3 protein: CSADYFGAQYF; clone size: NA; V gene: TRBV20-1; J gene: TRBJ2-3
CDR3 protein: CASSVRAENSPLHF; clone size: NA; V gene: TRBV11-3; J gene: TRBJ1-6
CDR3 protein: CASSQKRVDGYTF; clone size: few; V gene: TRBV14; J gene: TRBJ1-2
CDR3 protein: CASSQPGLARYEQYF; clone size: NA; V gene: TRBV3-1; J gene: NA